The 10 T cell receptor beta chains below all came from one sample that was sequenced in a study of regulatory T cells in long-lasting Graves disease. As for time point: persistent/refractory GD, antithyroid drugs over 5 years with positive TRAb. With RNA extracted from PBMCs as input, the TCR library was made. Library construction for TCR beta used iRepertoire HTBI primers and Arm-PCR of CDR3 regions. MiXCR, applied by TCRdb to the multiplex PCR reads, yields one record per CDR3 protein. The table has hundreds of thousands of distinct CDR3 sequences, about 21% seen once. The specimen comprised peripheral blood mononuclear cells (PBMCs), sampled when the disease was refractory, from a patient treated with antithyroid drugs. Receptors were obtained from a female donor with Graves disease.

About this clonotype itself: A much larger clone lies a single base off, so this may be a read error. This chain connects TRBV28 to TRBJ1-2, with 12 nucleotides matching TRBD1. With V trimmed by 4 bases and J by 5 bases, 8 bases remained unmatched. The CDR3 runs to 16 residues. In germline, CDR1 is MDHEN, CDR2 SYDVKM. The CDR3 reads CASSSTGTGGSYGYTF. The CDR3 coding sequence is TGTGCCAGCAGTTCTACCGGGACAGGGGGCAGTTATGGCTACACCTTC.

This clonotype was picked up many times. The V and J genes are TRBV6-1 and TRBJ1-2; D is possibly TRBD1 (5 bases). The ends were cut back, 3 bases at V and 0 bases at J, with 23 bases in the middle. CDR3 length: 19 residues. Germline CDR1 is MNHNS and CDR2 is SASEGT. DNA for the CDR3: TGTGCCAGCAGTGACCCTACGAAGGGTTTCAGGACAACTAACTATGGCTACACCTTC. This translates into CASSDPTKGFRTTNYGYTF.

This clonotype was picked up many times. The genes are TRBV28 and TRBJ1-5, with D perhaps TRBD1 (5 bases). Germline V gives CDR1 MDHEN, CDR2 SYDVKM. This CDR3 is built from 15 residues. The V end was cut by 6 bases, the J end by 2 bases, with 14 bases between. DNA of the CDR3: TGTGCCAGCAGCTCAGGGAGTGGTGGCAATCAGCCCCAGCATTTT. Its protein product is CASSSGSGGNQPQHF. The variable domain in full, completed from reference TRBV28 and TRBJ1-5, reads DVKVTQSSRYLVKRTGEKVFLECVQDMDHENMFWYRQDPGLGLRLIYFSYDVKMKEKGDIPEGYSVSREKKERFSLILESASTNQTSMYLCASSSGSGGNQPQHFGDGTRLSIL.

This clonotype was observed at least ten times. The V call is TRBV11-2, the J call TRBJ2-7; no firm D call. V was pared by 5 bases and J by 6 bases, with 11 bases between. Germline CDR1 and CDR2: SGHAT and FQNNGV. The CDR3 runs 12 residues. CDR3 in DNA: TGTGCCAGCAGCCCCGGCGGTGCCGAGCAGTACTTC. Its translation is CASSPGGAEQYF.

This clonotype was seen at least ten times. This chain uses TRBV2 with TRBJ1-2, with a weak D call TRBD1 (5 bases). The CDR3 runs to 12 residues. Trimming stripped 8 bases from V and 1 base from J, with 8 bases between. Germline V CDR1 and CDR2: SNHLY, FYNNEI. The CDR3 region has the DNA TGTGCCAGCTGGGGGGGTAACTATGGCTACACCTTC. It is translated as CASWGGNYGYTF.

The rearrangement joins TRBV4-1 to TRBJ2-7; 12 positions match TRBD2. CDR1 and CDR2 (germline): MGHRA, YSYEKL. After removal of 4 bases from V and 3 bases from J, the junction contained 10 bases not matched to a gene. The CDR3 has 17 residues. For the CDR3, the DNA is TGCGCCAGCAGCCGCAAGACTAGCGGGAGAAGTTTCTACGAGCAGTACTTC. Translated: CASSRKTSGRSFYEQYF.

This clonotype has just a few counts. The chain carries TRBV9 and TRBJ2-1; 12 nucleotides align to TRBD2. Trimming at V came to 3 bases and at J to 8 bases, leaving 12 bases not matched to a gene. The CDR3 length is 17 residues. Germline lookup yields CDR1 SGDLS and CDR2 YYNGEE. CDR3 nucleotide sequence: TGTGCCAGCAGCGCTGGGACGACTAGCGGGAGAAAGGATGAGCAGTTCTTC. It yields the protein CASSAGTTSGRKDEQFF.

The sample holds many counts of this clonotype. This chain uses TRBV29-1 with TRBJ2-1; 13 bases match TRBD2. CDR3 length equals 14 residues. CDR1 is SQVTM, CDR2 ANQGSEA, per germline. The J segment lost 6 bases and the V segment lost 5 bases, leaving 4 bases of the junction unmatched. The CDR3 reads CSVKTSGRGNEQFF. In DNA form, the CDR3 reads TGCAGCGTTAAAACTAGCGGGAGGGGCAATGAGCAGTTCTTC.

This clonotype was counted ten times or more. This sequence joins TRBV12-3 or TRBV12-4 and TRBJ2-7, with 11 bases fitting TRBD2. The CDR3 has 16 amino acids. The junction had 4 bases not matched to a gene; V was cut back by 1 base and J by 2 bases. Written as DNA, the CDR3 is TGTGCCAGCAGTTTAGGACTAGCGGGACTTACCTACGAGCAGTACTTC. Amino acid sequence: CASSLGLAGLTYEQYF.

In its sample, this clonotype was seen many times. J is TRBJ1-1 and V is TRBV6-1; D gene uncertain. Germline CDR1 is MNHNS and CDR2 is SASEGT. Trimming shortened V by 6 bases and J by 4 bases, and 9 bases separated the two germline ends. The CDR3 contains 12 residues. This chain's CDR3 is CASSQVGTEAFF. In DNA form, the CDR3 reads TGTGCCAGCAGCCAAGTGGGCACTGAAGCTTTCTTT.